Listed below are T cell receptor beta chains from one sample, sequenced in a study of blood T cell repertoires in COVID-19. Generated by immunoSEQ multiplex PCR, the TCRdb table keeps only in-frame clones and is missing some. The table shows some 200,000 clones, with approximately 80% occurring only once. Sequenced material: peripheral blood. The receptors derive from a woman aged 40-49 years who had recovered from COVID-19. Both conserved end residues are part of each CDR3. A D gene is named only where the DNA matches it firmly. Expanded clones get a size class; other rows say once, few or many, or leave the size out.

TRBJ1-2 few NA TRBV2 CASTRTRRPDHYGYTF TGTGCCAGCACTAGAACTAGGAGACCGGACCACTATGGCTACACCTTC
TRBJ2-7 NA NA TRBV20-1 CSASGGPGSYEQYF TGCAGTGCTAGTGGTGGGCCTGGCTCCTACGAGCAGTACTTC
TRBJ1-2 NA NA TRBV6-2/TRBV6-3 CASSYERGYTF TGTGCCAGCAGTTACGAGAGAGGCTACACCTTC
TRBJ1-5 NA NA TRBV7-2 CASSSGGARDQPQHF TGTGCCAGCAGTTCGGGGGGGGCGCGCGATCAGCCCCAGCATTTT
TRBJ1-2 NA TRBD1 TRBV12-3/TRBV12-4 CASSPGQDYGYTF TGTGCCAGCAGTCCGGGACAGGATTATGGCTACACCTTC
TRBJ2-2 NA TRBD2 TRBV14 CASSPRLAGVITGELFF TGTGCCAGCAGCCCCCGACTAGCGGGGGTTATTACCGGGGAGCTGTTTTTT
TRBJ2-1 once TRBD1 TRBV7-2 CASSLDRGYEQFF TGTGCCAGCAGCTTAGACAGGGGGTATGAGCAGTTCTTC
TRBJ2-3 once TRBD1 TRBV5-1 CASSLGTEDTQYF TGCGCCAGCAGCCTGGGGACAGAAGATACGCAGTATTTT
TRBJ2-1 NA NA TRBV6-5 CASSLDRSNEQFF TGTGCCAGCAGTTTGGACAGATCCAATGAGCAGTTCTTC
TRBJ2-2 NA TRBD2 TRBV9 CASRGTSDTGELFF TGTGCCAGCAGAGGGACTAGCGATACCGGGGAGCTGTTTTTT
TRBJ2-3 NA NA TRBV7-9 CASSPPVFRWRGESDTQYF TGTGCCAGCAGCCCACCCGTATTCCGCTGGAGGGGAGAAAGTGATACGCAGTATTTT
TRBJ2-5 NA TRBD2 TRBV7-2 CASSFGIAGGYQETQYF TGTGCCAGCAGCTTTGGGATAGCGGGGGGATACCAAGAGACCCAGTACTTC
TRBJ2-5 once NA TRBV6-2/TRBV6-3 CASSSGHRETQYF TGTGCCAGCAGTTCGGGACACCGAGAGACCCAGTACTTC
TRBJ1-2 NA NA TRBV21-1 CASSIDRDYGYTF TGTGCCAGCAGCATAGACAGGGATTATGGCTACACCTTC
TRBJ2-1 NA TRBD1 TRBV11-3 CASSSRQGLGNNEQFF TGTGCCAGCAGCTCCCGACAGGGGCTGGGTAACAATGAGCAGTTCTTC
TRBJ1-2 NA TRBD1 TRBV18 CASSPPTGQGGYGYTF TGTGCCAGCTCACCACCAACGGGACAGGGAGGCTATGGCTACACCTTC
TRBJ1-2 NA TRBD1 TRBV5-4 CASRGSGTGMHGYTF TGTGCCAGCAGGGGCAGTGGGACAGGGATGCATGGCTACACCTTC
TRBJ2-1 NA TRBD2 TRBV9 CASSGIGTKHYEQFF TGTGCCAGCAGCGGTATCGGGACTAAACACTATGAGCAGTTCTTC
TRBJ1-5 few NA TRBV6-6 CASSYSGHISNQPQHF TGTGCCAGCAGTTACTCGGGGCACATTAGCAATCAGCCCCAGCATTTT
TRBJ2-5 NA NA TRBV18 CASSPGQGKETQYF TGTGCCAGCTCACCAGGCCAGGGTAAAGAGACCCAGTACTTC
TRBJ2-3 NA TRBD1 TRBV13 CASSFLGTGGRDTQYF TGTGCCAGCAGCTTCCTCGGGACAGGGGGAAGAGATACGCAGTATTTT
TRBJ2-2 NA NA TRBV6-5 CASSLQGFRTGELFF TGTGCCAGCAGTTTACAGGGATTTCGAACCGGGGAGCTGTTTTTT
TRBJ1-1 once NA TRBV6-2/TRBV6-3 CASSYSRTVITGFGTEAFF TGTGCCAGCAGTTACTCGAGAACAGTAATAACAGGGTTTGGGACTGAAGCTTTCTTT
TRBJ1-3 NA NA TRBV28 CADLGGKRSGNTIYF TGTGCCGACCTGGGGGGAAAGCGATCTGGAAACACCATATATTTT
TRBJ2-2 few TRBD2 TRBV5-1 CASSPSRDAGGYTGELFF TGCGCCAGCAGCCCCTCCCGGGACGCGGGGGGGTACACCGGGGAGCTGTTTTTT
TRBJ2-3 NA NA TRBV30 CAWSVPGADTQYF TGTGCCTGGAGTGTACCCGGGGCAGATACGCAGTATTTT
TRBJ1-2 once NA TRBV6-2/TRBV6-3 CASSDDGGGYTF TGTGCCAGCAGTGATGACGGAGGGGGCTACACCTTC
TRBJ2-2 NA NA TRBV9 CASSRTPDGAGELFF TGTGCCAGCAGCAGGACCCCCGACGGGGCCGGGGAGCTGTTTTTT
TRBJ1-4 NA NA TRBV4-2 CASSRKKGGEKLFF TGTGCCAGCAGCCGCAAAAAAGGGGGTGAAAAACTGTTTTTT
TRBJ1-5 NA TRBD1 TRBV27 CASSLDRQGGQPQHF TGTGCCAGCAGTTTAGATCGACAGGGAGGACAGCCCCAGCATTTT
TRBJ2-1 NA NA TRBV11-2 CASSSDFGVGNEQFF TGTGCCAGCAGCTCCGATTTCGGGGTTGGCAATGAGCAGTTCTTC
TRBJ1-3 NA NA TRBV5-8 CASSSGSTFGNTIYF TGTGCCAGCAGCTCGGGTTCAACTTTCGGAAACACCATATATTTT
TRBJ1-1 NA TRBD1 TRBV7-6 CATTKGGTGDSEAFF TGTGCTACCACCAAAGGCGGGACAGGGGATTCTGAAGCTTTCTTT
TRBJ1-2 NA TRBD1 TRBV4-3 CASSQYLQGADYGYTF TGCGCCAGCAGCCAGTATCTACAGGGGGCGGACTATGGCTACACCTTC